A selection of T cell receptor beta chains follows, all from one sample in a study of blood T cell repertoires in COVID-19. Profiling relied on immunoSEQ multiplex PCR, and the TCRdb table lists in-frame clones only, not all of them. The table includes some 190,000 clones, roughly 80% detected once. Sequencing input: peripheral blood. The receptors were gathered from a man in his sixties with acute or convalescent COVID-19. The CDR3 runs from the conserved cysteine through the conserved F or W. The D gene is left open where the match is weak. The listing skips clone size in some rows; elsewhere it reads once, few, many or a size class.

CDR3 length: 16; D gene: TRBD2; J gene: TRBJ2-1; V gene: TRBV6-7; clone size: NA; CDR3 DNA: TGTGCCAGCAGTTACCCTAGCGGGAGAGTTGACAATGAGCAGTTCTTC; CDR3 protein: CASSYPSGRVDNEQFF
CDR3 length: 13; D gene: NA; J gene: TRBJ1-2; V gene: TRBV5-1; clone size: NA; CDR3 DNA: TGCGCCAGCAGCTTAGCGGGGCGGTATGGCTACACCTTC; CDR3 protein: CASSLAGRYGYTF
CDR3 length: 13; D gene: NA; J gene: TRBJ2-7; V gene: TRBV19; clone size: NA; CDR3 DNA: TGTGCCAGTACCCCAGGGGACTCCTACGAGCAGTACTTC; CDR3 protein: CASTPGDSYEQYF
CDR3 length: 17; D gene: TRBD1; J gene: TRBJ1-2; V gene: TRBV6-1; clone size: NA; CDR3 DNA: TGTGCCAGCAGTGAGGGGGGGACAGGGAAAATTAACCATGGCTACACCTTC; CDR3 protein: CASSEGGTGKINHGYTF
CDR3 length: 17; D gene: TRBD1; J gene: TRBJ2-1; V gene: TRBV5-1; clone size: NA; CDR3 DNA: TGCGCCAGCAGCTTGGCTATCACAGGGGGGCTCTACAATGAGCAGTTCTTC; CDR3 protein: CASSLAITGGLYNEQFF
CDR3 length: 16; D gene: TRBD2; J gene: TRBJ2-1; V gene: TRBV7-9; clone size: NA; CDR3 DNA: TGTGCCAGCAGCCCCGCCTTAGCGGGGATATTCAATGAGCAGTTCTTC; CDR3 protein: CASSPALAGIFNEQFF
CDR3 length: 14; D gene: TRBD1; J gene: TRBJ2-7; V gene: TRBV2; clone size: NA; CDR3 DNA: TGTGCCAGCAGCGTACAGGGGTTGGCCTACGAGCAGTACTTC; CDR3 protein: CASSVQGLAYEQYF
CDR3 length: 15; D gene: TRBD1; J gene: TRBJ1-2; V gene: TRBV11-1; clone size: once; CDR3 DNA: TGTGCCAGCAGCTTAGCGGGACAGAGTTCCTATGGCTACACCTTC; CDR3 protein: CASSLAGQSSYGYTF
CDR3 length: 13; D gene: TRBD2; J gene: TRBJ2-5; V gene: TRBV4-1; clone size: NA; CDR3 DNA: TGCGCCAGCAGCCGAGGACTAGGGGAGACCCAGTACTTC; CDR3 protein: CASSRGLGETQYF
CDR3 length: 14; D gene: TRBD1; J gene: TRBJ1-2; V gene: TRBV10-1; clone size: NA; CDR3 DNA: TGCGCCAGCAGCCCCGGGACAGGGGTCTATGGCTACACCTTC; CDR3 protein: CASSPGTGVYGYTF
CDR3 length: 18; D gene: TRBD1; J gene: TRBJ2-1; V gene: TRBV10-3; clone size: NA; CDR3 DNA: TGTGCCATCAGTGAGTCGATCGGTAGCAGGGGGCACCCCAATGAGCAGTTCTTC; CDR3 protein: CAISESIGSRGHPNEQFF
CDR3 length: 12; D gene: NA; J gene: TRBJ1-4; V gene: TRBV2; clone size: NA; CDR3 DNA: TGTGCCAGCAGTGTGGGCCCTGAAAAACTGTTTTTT; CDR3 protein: CASSVGPEKLFF
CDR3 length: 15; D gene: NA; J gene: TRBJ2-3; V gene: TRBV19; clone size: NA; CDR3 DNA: TGTGCCAGTAGTATCTTGTTAGATCCCACAGATACGCAGTATTTT; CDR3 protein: CASSILLDPTDTQYF
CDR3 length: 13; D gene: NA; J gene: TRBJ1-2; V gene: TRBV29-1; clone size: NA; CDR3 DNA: TGCAGCGTTGAGGCAGGGGCAGACTATGGCTACACCTTC; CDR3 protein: CSVEAGADYGYTF
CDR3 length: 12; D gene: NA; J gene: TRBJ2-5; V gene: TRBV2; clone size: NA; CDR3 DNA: TGTGCAACAGGACAGCTCCAAGAGACCCAGTACTTC; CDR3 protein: CATGQLQETQYF
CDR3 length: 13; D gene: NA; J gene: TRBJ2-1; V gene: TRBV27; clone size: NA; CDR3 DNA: TGTGCCAGCAGTTTATTGCTAGGAAGGGAGCAGTTCTTC; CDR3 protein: CASSLLLGREQFF
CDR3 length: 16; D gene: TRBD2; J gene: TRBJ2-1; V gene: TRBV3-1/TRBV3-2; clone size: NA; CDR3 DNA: TGTGCCAGCAGCCTGAGGACTAGCTCAGGTGTTGATGAGCAGTTCTTC; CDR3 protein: CASSLRTSSGVDEQFF
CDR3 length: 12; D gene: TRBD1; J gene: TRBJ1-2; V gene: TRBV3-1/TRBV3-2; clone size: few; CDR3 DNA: TGTGCCAGCAGGAGTGACAGGGGTGGCTACACCTTC; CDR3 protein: CASRSDRGGYTF
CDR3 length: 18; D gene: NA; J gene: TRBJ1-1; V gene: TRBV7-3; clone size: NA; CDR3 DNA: TGTGCCAGCAGCTCTTCCGGACAGCTCGACCACGGTAGCACTGAAGCTTTCTTT; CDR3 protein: CASSSSGQLDHGSTEAFF
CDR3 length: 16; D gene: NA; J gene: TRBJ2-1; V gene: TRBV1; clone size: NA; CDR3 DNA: TGCACCAGCAGCCACAGACTCAGTGCGGGTGGGAATGAGCAGTTCTTC; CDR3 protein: CTSSHRLSAGGNEQFF
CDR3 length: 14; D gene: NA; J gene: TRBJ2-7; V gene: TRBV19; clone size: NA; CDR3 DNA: TGTGCCAGTAGTATAGGGGGCAGAGCCTACGAGCAGTACTTC; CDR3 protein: CASSIGGRAYEQYF
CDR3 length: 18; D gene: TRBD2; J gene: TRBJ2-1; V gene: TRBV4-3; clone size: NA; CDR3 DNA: TGCGCCAGCAGCCAGTCCGGGCGGGGGGGAATATCCTACAATGAGCAGTTCTTC; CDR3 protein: CASSQSGRGGISYNEQFF
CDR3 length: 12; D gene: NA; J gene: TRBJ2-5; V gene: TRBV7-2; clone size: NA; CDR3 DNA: TGTGCCAGCAGCCTTATTAGAGAGACCCAGTACTTC; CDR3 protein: CASSLIRETQYF
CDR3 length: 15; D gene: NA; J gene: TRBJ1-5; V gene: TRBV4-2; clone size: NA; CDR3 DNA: TGTGCCAGCAGCCAAGTTGACAGTAGCAATCAGCCCCAGCATTTT; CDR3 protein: CASSQVDSSNQPQHF
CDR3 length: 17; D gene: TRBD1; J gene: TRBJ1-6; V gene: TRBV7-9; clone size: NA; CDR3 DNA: TGTGCCAGCAGCTCCCAAGGACAGGGAAAAGGGAATTCACCCCTCCACTTT; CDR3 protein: CASSSQGQGKGNSPLHF
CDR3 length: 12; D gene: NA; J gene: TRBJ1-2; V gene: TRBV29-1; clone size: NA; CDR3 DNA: TGCAGCGTCCTGACAGGCCCTAGTTCCTACACCTTC; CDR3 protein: CSVLTGPSSYTF
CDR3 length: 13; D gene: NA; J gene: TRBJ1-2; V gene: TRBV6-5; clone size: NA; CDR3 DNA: TGTGCCAGCGCCCTACGGGTGGACTATGGCTACACCTTC; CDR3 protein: CASALRVDYGYTF
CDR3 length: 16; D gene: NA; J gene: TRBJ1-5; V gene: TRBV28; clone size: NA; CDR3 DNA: TGTGCCAGCAGTTTAGGGAGCGCCCCTAGCAATCAGCCCCAGCATTTT; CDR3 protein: CASSLGSAPSNQPQHF
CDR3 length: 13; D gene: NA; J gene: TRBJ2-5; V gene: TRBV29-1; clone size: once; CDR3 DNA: TGCAGCGTTGGAACGGGAGCACAAGAGACCCAGTACTTC; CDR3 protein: CSVGTGAQETQYF
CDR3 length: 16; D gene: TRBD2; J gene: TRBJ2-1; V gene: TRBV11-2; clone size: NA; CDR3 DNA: TGTGCCAGCAGGGACCAGCGGGAGAGGGCCTACAATGAGCAGTTCTTC; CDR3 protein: CASRDQRERAYNEQFF
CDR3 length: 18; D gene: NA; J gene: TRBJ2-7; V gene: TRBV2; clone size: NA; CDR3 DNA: TGTGCCAGCAGTAAACTTCCTGGACAGACCGTCGACTACTACGAGCAGTACTTC; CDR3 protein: CASSKLPGQTVDYYEQYF